This T cell receptor (beta chain) was recorded in a study of T cell responses to AZD1222 COVID-19 vaccine. Study-level points and caveats: Clonal diversity was possibly underestimated; the donors were predominantly white British and more often female.

Data came from immunoSEQ multiplex PCR; TCRdb stores just in-frame clones and leaves some out. Here the sample spans roughly 150,000 clones, just under 95% being singletons. CDR1 is SNHLY, CDR2 FYNNEI, per germline. V was trimmed by 5 bases and J by 7 bases, leaving 14 bases between them. This CDR3 region has 13 residues. This clone was detected once. Its antigen is undetermined. Pooled in the analysis were second doses at about 4 or about 12 weeks. This TCR was recovered from an adult who received the AZD1222 COVID-19 vaccine. The gene calls are TRBV2 and TRBJ1-2; D gene ambiguous. The sample consisted of peripheral blood, taken 28 days after the second AZD1222 dose. The CDR3 here is CASSTVVAGGYTF. In DNA form, the CDR3 reads TGTGCCAGCAGTACAGTAGTAGCAGGTGGCTACACCTTC.